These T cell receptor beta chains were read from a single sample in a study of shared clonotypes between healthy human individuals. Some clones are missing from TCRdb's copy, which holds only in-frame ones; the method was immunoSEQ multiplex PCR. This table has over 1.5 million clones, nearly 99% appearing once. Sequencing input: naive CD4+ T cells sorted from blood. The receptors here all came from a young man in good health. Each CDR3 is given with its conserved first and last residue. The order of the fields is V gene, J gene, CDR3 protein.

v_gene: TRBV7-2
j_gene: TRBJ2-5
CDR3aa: CASSLASQQETQYF

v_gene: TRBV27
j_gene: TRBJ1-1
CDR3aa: CASSLSAGTNTEAFF

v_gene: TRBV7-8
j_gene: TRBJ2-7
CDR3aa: CASSPLAGSSYEQYF

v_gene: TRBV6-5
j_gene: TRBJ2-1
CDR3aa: CASSFTSGVHNEQFF

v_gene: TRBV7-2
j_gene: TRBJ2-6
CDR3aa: CASSLARDSGANVLTF

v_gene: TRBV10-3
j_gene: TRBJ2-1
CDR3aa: CAISENPSGANNEQFF

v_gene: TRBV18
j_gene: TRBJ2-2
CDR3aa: CASSPRVAGELFF

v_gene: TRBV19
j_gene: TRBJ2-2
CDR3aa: CASSIPAGAPPGELFF

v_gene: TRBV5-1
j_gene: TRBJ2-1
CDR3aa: CASSSSNEQFF

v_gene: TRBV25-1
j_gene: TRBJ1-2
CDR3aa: CASSALGQAYGYTF

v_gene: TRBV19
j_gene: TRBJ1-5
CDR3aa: CASNTGTAYSNQPQHF

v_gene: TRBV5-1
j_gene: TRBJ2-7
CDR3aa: CASSSTLGARSYEQYF

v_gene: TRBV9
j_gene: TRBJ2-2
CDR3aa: CASSVRVPGELFF

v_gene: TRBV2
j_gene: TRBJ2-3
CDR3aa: CASMAGGSDTQYF

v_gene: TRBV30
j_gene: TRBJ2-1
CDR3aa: CAWSAGEYNEQFF

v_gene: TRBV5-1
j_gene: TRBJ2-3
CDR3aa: CASSLGGSTDTQYF

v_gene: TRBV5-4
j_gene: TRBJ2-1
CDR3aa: CASSLRAGAAYNEQFF

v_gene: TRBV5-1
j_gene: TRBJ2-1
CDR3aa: CASSAGQGNYNEQFF

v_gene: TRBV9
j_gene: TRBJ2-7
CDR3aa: CASSPRTTSYEQYF

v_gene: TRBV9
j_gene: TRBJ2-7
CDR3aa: CASSVGLAQGNEQYF

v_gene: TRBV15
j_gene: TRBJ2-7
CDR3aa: CATSRRGQGSREQYF

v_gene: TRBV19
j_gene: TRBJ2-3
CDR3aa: CASSIEITRTVTDTQYF

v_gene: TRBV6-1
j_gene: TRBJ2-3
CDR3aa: CASSEYAGGRDTQYF

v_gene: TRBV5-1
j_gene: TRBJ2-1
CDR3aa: CASSPPLSGSYNEQFF

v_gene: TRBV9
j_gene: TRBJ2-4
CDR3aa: CASSQYLRQGGENIQYF

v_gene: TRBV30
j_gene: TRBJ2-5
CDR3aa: CAWNRRGETQYF

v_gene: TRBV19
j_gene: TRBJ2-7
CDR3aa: CASRGRGMSYEQYF

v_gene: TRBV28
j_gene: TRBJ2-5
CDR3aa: CASSAGGVYQETQYF

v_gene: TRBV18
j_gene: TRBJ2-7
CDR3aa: CASSPRTGANSYEQYF

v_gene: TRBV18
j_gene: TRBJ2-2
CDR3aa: CASSPRGGINTGELFF

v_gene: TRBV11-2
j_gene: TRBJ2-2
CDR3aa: CASSLQRLAVNTGELFF

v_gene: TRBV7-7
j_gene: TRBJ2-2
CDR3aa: CASSLGLGSTGELFF

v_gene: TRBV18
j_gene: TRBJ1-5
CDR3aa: CASSSSQGRTNQPQHF

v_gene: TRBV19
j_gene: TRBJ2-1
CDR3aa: CASSISGLHLEIKQFF

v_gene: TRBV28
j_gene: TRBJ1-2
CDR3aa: CASSLFGKEGGYTF

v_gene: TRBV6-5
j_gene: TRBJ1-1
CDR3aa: CASSYSSRGPAEAFF